The entry below gives a single TCR beta chain sequence along with its context. Its cognate antigen is unknown. TCRdb's copy holds only in-frame clones and misses some; the assay was immunoSEQ multiplex PCR. Of approximately 11,000 clones in the sample, 82% were seen once. This sample was included in a study of T cells in localized non-small cell lung cancer. Whole-study results and caveats: Among the tissues sampled, uninvolved adjacent lung had the highest T cell clonality, above tumor. One tumor region alone was sequenced, and heterogeneity therefore remains possible.

The junction had 8 bases not matched to a gene; V was cut back by 5 bases and J by 4 bases. The CDR3 extends over 15 amino acids. Germline loops: CDR1 SGHVS, CDR2 FQNEAQ. The sequencing here drew on peripheral blood mononuclear cells, taken before any cancer treatment. This chain uses TRBV7-8 with TRBJ2-5; 9 positions agree with TRBD2. The clonotype originates from a female donor of 60 years or more with stage II lung adenocarcinoma. This chain's CDR3 is CASSGGAAGGETQYF. CDR3 sequence (DNA): TGTGCCAGCAGCGGAGGGGCAGCGGGAGGAGAGACCCAGTACTTC.